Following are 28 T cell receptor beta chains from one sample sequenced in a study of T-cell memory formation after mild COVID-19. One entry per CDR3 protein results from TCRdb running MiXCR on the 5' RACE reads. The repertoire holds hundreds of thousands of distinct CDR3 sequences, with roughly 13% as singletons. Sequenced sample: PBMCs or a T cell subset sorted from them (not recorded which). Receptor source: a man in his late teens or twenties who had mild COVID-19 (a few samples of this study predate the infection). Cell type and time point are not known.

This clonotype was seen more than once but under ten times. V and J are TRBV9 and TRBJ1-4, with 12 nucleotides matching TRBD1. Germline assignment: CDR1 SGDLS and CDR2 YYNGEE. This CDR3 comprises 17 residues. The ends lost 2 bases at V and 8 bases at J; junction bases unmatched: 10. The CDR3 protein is CASSVGTGGPSQEKLFF. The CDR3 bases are TGTGCCAGCAGCGTGGGGACAGGGGGCCCTTCCCAGGAAAAACTGTTTTTT.

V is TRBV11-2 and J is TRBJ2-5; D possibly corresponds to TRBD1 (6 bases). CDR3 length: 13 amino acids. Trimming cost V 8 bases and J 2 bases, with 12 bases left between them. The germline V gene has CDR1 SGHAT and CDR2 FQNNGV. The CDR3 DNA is TGTGCCAGCCGAGGGACATCTCAAGAGACCCAGTACTTC. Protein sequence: CASRGTSQETQYF. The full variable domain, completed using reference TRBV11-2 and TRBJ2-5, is EAGVAQSPRYKIIEKRQSVAFWCNPISGHATLYWYQQILGQGPKLLIQFQNNGVVDDSQLPKDRFSAERLKGVDSTLKIQPAKLEDSAVYLCASRGTSQETQYFGPGTRLLVL.

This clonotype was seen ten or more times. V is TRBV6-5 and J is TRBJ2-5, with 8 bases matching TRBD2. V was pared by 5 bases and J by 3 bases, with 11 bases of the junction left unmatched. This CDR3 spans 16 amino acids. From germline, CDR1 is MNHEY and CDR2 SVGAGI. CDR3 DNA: TGTGCCAGCAGTCCCGGGAGCGGGGGCATCAAAGAGACCCAGTACTTC. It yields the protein CASSPGSGGIKETQYF.

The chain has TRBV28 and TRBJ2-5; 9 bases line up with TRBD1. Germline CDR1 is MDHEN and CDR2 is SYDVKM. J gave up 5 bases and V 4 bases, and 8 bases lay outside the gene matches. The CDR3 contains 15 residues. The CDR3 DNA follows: TGTGCCAGCAGTTCCCCCGGGACAGGGTCCGAGACCCAGTACTTC. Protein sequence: CASSSPGTGSETQYF.

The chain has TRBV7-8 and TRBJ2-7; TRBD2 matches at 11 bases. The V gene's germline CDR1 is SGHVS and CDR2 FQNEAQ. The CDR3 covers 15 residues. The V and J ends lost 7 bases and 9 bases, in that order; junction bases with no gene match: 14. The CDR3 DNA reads TGTGCCAGCACCCAACGGAGGCTAGCGGGGGGCCGGCAGTACTTC. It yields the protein CASTQRRLAGGRQYF.

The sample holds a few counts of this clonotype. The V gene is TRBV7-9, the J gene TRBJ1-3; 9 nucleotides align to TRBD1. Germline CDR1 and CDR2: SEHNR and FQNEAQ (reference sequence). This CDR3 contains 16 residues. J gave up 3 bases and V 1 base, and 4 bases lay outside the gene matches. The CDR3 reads CASSLGTGARGNTIYF. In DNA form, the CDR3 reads TGTGCCAGCAGCTTAGGGACAGGGGCCCGTGGAAACACCATATATTTT.

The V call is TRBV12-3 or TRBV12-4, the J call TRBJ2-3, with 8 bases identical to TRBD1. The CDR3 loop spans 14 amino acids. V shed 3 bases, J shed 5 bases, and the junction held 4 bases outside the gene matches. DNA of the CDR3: TGTGCCAGCAGTTTTTATACAGGGGGAGATACGCAGTATTTT. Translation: CASSFYTGGDTQYF.

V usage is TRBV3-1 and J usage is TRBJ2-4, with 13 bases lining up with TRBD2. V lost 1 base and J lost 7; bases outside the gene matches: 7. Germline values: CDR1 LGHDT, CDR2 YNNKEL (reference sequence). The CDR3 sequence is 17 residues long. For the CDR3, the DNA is TGTGCCAGCAGCCAAGGAACTAGCGGGGGGGTTTGGAACATTCAGTACTTC. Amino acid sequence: CASSQGTSGGVWNIQYF.

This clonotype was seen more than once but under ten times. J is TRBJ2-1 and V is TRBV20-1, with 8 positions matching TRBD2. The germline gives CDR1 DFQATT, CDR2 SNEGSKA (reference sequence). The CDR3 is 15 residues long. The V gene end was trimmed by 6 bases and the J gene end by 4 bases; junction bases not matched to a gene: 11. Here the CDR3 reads CSAPDAGTRYNEQFF. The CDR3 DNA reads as TGCAGTGCACCCGACGCCGGGACTAGATACAATGAGCAGTTCTTC.

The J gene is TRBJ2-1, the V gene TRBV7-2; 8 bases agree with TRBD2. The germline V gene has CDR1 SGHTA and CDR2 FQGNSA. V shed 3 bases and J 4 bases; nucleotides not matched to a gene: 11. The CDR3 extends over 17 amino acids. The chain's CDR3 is CASSLDSGGAVYNEQFF. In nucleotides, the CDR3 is TGTGCCAGCAGCTTGGACTCCGGGGGGGCGGTATACAATGAGCAGTTCTTC.

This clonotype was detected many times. CDR3 nucleotide sequence: TGTGCCAGCAGCCTTGGGGACGGCTACTTCTATGGCTACACCTTC. Translating gives CASSLGDGYFYGYTF. V is TRBV3-1 and J is TRBJ1-2; D perhaps matches TRBD1 (5 bases). The ends were cut back, 4 bases at V and 4 bases at J, with 16 bases in the middle. CDR3 length: 15 amino acids. CDR1 LGHDT and CDR2 YNNKEL come from the germline V gene (reference sequence).

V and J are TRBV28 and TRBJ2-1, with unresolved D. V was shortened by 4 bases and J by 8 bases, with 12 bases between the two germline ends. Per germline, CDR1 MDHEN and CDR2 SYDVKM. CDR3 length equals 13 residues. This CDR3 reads CASSWTASDEQFF. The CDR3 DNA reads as TGTGCCAGCAGTTGGACCGCCTCCGATGAGCAGTTCTTC. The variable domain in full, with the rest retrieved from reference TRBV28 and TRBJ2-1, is DVKVTQSSRYLVKRTGEKVFLECVQDMDHENMFWYRQDPGLGLRLIYFSYDVKMKEKGDIPEGYSVSREKKERFSLILESASTNQTSMYLCASSWTASDEQFFGPGTRLTVL.

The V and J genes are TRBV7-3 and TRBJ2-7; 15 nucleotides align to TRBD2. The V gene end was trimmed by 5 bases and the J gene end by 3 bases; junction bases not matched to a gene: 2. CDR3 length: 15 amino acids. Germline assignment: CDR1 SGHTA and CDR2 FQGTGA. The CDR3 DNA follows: TGTGCCAGCAGCCCGGGACTAGCGGGGGGCTACGAGCAGTACTTC. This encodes CASSPGLAGGYEQYF.

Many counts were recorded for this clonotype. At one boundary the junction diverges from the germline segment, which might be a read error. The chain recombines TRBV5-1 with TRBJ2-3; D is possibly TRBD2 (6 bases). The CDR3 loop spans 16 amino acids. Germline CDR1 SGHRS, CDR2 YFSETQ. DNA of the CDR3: TGCGCCAGCACCTTGGGGTTTATACGGAGGGCAGATACGCAGTATTTT. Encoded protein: CASTLGFIRRADTQYF.

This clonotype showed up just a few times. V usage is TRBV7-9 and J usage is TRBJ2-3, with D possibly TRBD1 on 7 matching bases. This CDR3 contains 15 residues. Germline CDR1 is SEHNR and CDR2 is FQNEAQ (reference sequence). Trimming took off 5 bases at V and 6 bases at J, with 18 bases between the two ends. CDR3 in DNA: TGTGCCAGCAGCCCCAGGGGGGCCGGGTTCGATACGCAGTATTTT. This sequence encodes CASSPRGAGFDTQYF.

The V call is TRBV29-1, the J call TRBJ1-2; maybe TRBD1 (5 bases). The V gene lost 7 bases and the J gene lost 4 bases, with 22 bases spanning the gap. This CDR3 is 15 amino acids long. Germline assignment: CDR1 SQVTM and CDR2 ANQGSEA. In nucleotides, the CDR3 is TGCAGCGCTCCAGTCCCAGGGATTAGGGGCTATGGCTACACCTTC. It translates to CSAPVPGIRGYGYTF.

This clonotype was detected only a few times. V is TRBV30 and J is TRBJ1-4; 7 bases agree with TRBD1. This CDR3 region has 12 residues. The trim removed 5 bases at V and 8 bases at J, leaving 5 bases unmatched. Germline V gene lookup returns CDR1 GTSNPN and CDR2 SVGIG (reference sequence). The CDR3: CAWAGQREKLFF. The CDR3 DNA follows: TGTGCCTGGGCGGGACAGAGAGAAAAACTGTTTTTT. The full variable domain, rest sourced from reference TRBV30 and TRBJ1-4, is SQTIHQWPATLVQPVGSPLSLECTVEGTSNPNLYWYRQAAGRGLQLLFYSVGIGQISSEVPQNLSASRPQDRQFILSSKKLLLSDSGFYLCAWAGQREKLFFGSGTQLSVL.

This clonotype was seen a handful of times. The CDR3 DNA reads as TGTGCCAGCAGCCTAAGAGGTGGGCAGAACAATCAGCCCCAGCATTTT. Its translation is CASSLRGGQNNQPQHF. The chain joins TRBV3-2 to TRBJ1-5. TRBV3-2 is recorded as a pseudogene. CDR3 length equals 16 residues.

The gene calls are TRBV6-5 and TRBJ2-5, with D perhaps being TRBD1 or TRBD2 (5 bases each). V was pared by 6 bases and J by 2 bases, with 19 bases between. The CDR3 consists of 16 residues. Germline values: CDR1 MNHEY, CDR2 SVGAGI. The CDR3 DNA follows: TGTGCCAGCAGCCTGGGGGTGGGGGAGATACAAGAGACCCAGTACTTC. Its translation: CASSLGVGEIQETQYF.

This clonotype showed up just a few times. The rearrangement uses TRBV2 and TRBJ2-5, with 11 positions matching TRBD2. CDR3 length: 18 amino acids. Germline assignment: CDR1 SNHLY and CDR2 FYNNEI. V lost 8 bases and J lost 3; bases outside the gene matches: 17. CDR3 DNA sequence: TGTGCCAGCCGACCGAAGGCTAGCGGGGGGCCCGAAGAAGAGACCCAGTACTTC. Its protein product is CASRPKASGGPEEETQYF.

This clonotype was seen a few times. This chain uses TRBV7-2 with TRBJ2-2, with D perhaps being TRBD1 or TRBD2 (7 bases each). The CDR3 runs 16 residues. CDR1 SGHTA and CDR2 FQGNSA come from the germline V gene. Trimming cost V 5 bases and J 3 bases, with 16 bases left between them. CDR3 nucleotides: TGTGCCAGCAGCGGCAGGGGGGGCGCGTACACCGGGGAGCTGTTTTTT. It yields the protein CASSGRGGAYTGELFF.

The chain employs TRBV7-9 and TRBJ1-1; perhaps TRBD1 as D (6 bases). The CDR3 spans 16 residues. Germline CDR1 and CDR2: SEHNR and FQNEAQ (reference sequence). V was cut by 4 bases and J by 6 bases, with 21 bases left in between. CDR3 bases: TGTGCCAGCAGCTCATCCACACTACAGGGTCTCGCTGAAGCTTTCTTT. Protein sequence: CASSSSTLQGLAEAFF.

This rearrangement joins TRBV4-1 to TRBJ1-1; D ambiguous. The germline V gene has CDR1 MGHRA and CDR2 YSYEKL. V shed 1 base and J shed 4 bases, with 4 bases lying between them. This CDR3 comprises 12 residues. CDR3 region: CASSQGITEAFF. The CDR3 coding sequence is TGCGCCAGCAGCCAAGGTATCACTGAAGCTTTCTTT.

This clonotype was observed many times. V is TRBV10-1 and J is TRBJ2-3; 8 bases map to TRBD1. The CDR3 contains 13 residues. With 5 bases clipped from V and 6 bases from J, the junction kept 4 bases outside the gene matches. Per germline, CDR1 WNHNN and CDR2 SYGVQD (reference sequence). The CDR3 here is CASSRQGSDTQYF. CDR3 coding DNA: TGCGCCAGCAGTCGACAGGGGTCGGATACGCAGTATTTT.

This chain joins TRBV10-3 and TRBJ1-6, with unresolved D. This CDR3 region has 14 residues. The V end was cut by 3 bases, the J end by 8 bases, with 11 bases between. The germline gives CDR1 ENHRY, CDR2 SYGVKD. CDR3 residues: CAISDSHPHSPLHF. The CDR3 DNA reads TGTGCCATCAGTGATTCCCATCCCCATTCACCCCTCCACTTT.

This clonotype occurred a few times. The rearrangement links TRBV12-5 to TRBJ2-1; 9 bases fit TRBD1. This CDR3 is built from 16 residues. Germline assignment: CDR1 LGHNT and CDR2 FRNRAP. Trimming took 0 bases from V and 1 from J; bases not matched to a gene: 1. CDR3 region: CASGLVQGASYNEQFF. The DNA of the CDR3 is TGTGCTAGTGGTTTGGTACAGGGGGCATCCTACAATGAGCAGTTCTTC.

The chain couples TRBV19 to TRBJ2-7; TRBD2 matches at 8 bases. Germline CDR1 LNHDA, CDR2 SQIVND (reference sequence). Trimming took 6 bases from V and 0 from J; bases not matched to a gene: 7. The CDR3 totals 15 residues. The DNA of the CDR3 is TGTGCCAGTAGACCCCGGGAGGGCCTCTCCTACGAGCAGTACTTC. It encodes CASRPREGLSYEQYF.

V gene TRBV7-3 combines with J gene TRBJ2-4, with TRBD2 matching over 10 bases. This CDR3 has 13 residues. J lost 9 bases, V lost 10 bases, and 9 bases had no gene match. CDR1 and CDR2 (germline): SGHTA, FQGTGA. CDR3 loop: CANLSGGACIQYF. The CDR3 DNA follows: TGTGCCAACCTAAGCGGGGGGGCTTGCATTCAGTACTTC.